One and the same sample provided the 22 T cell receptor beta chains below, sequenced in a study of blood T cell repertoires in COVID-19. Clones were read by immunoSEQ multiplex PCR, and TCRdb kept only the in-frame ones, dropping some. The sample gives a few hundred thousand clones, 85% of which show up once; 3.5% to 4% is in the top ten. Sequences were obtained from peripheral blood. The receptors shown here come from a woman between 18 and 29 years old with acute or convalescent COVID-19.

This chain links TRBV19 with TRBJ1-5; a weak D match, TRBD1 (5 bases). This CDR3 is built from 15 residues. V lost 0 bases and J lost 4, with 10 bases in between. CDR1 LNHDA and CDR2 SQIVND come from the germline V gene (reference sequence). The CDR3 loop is CASSIDPGHNQPQHF. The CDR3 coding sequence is TGTGCCAGTAGTATAGATCCCGGACATAATCAGCCCCAGCATTTT.

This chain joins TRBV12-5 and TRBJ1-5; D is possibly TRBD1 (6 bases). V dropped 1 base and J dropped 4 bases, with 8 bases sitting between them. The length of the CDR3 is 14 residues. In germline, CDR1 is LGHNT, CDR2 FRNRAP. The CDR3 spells CASGLGQANQPQHF. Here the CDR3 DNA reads TGTGCTAGTGGTTTGGGACAGGCGAATCAGCCCCAGCATTTT.

The CDR3 protein is CASSITSGGYYGDTQYF. The CDR3 DNA is TGTGCCAGTAGTATAACCAGCGGGGGTTATTATGGAGATACGCAGTATTTT. J is TRBJ2-3 and V is TRBV19; 8 bases align to TRBD2. Germline V lookup: CDR1 LNHDA, CDR2 SQIVND (reference sequence). There are 17 residues in the CDR3. The ends lost 2 bases at V and 5 bases at J; junction bases unmatched: 12. The full variable domain, completed using reference TRBV19 and TRBJ2-3, is DGGITQSPKYLFRKEGQNVTLSCEQNLNHDAMYWYRQDPGQGLRLIYYSQIVNDFQKGDIAEGYSVSREKKESFPLTVTSAQKNPTAFYLCASSITSGGYYGDTQYFGPGTRLTVL.

The CDR3 bases are TGTGCCAGCAGTCGCTCCCTCACTTCCGGGATTGAGCAGTTCTTC. Translating it yields CASSRSLTSGIEQFF. The chain joins TRBV6-2 or TRBV6-3 to TRBJ2-1; TRBD2 might be the D (5 bases). Trimming stripped 5 bases from V and 9 bases from J, with 20 bases between. This CDR3 has 15 residues. Germline V CDR1 and CDR2: MNHEY, SVGEGT.

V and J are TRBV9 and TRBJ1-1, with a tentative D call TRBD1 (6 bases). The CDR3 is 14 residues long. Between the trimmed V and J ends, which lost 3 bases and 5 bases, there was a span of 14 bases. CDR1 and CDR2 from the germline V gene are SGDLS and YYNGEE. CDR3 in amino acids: CASSGPQGGTEAFF. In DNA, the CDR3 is TGTGCCAGCAGCGGCCCACAAGGGGGAACTGAAGCTTTCTTT.

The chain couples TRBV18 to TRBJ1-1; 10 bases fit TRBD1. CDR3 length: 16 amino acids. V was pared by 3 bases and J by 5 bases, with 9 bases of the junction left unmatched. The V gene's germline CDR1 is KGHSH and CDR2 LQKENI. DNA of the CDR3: TGTGCCAGCTCACCCCTTACGGGACAGGGGTTGACTGAAGCTTTCTTT. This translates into CASSPLTGQGLTEAFF. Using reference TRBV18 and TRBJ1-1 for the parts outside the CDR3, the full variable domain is NAGVMQNPRHLVRRRGQEARLRCSPMKGHSHVYWYRQLPEEGLKFMVYLQKENIIDESGMPKERFSAEFPKEGPSILRIQQVVRGDSAAYFCASSPLTGQGLTEAFFGQGTRLTVV.

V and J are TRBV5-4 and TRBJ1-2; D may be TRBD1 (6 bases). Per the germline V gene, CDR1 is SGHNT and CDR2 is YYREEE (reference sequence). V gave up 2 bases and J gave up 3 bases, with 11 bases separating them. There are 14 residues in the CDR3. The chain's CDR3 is CASSFGRGDYGYTF. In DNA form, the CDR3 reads TGTGCCAGCAGCTTCGGCAGGGGTGACTATGGCTACACCTTC.

The CDR3 region is CASSEGQPSGLVYEQYF. DNA for the CDR3: TGTGCCAGCAGCGAGGGACAGCCCTCGGGCCTTGTCTACGAGCAGTACTTC. This chain joins TRBV5-5 and TRBJ2-7; 7 positions agree with TRBD1. The CDR3 has 17 amino acids. V gave up 4 bases and J gave up 3 bases; unmatched junction bases: 16. Per the germline V gene, CDR1 is SGHKS and CDR2 is YYEKEE (reference sequence). Full variable domain (rest looked up from reference TRBV5-5 and TRBJ2-7): DAGVTQSPTHLIKTRGQQVTLRCSPISGHKSVSWYQQVLGQGPQFIFQYYEKEERGRGNFPDRFSARQFPNYSSELNVNALLLGDSALYLCASSEGQPSGLVYEQYFGPGTRLTVT.

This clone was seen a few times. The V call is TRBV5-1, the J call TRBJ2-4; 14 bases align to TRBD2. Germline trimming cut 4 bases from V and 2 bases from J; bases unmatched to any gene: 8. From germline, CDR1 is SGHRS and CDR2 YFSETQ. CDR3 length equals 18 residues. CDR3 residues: CASSRVGTSGGSKNIQYF. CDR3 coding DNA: TGCGCCAGCAGCCGCGTCGGGACTAGCGGGGGTTCCAAAAACATTCAGTACTTC.

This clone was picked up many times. CDR3 residues: CASSYSAGGAYEQYF. The CDR3 region has the DNA TGTGCCAGCAGTTACTCAGCGGGGGGCGCGTACGAGCAGTACTTC. The chain recombines TRBV6-5 with TRBJ2-7, with 9 bases matching TRBD2. Germline trimming cut 0 bases from V and 4 bases from J; bases unmatched to any gene: 4. The germline V gene encodes CDR1 MNHEY and CDR2 SVGAGI. This CDR3 has 15 residues.

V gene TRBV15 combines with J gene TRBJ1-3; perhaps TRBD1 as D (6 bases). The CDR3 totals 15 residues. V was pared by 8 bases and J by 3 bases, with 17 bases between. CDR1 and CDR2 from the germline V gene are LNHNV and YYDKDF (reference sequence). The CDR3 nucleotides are TGTGCCACCTCCCGGGGAGGGGGGTATGGAAACACCATATATTTT. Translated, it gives CATSRGGGYGNTIYF.

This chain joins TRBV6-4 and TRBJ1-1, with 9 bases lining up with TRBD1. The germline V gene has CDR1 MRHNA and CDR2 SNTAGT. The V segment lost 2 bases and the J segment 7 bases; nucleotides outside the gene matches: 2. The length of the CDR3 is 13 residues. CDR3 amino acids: CASSDTGQGEAFF. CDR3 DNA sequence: TGTGCCAGCAGTGACACGGGACAGGGTGAAGCTTTCTTT.

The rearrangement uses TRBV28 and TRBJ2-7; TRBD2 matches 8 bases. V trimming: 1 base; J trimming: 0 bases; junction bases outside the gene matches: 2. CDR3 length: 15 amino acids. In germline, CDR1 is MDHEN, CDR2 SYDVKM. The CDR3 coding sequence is TGTGCCAGCAGTTTATTTGCGGGGGGCTCCTACGAGCAGTACTTC. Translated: CASSLFAGGSYEQYF.

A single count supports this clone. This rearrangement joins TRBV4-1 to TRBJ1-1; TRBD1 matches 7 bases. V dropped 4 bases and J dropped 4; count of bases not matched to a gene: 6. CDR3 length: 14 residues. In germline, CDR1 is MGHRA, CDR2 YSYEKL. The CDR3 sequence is CASSRGQETTEAFF. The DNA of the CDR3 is TGCGCCAGCAGCCGCGGACAGGAGACCACTGAAGCTTTCTTT.

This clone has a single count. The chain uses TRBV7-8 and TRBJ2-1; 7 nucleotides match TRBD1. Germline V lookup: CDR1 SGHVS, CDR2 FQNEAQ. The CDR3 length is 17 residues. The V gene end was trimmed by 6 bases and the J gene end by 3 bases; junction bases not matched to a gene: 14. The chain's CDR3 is CASSPPTGTALYNEQFF. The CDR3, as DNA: TGTGCCAGCAGTCCACCCACCGGGACAGCCCTCTACAATGAGCAGTTCTTC.

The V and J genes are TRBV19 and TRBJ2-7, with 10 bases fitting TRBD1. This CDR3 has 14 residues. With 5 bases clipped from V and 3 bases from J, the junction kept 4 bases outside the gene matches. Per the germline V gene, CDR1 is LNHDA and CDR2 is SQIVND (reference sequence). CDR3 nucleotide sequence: TGTGCCAGTAGTGGACGGACAGGGGGCTACGAGCAGTACTTC. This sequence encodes CASSGRTGGYEQYF.

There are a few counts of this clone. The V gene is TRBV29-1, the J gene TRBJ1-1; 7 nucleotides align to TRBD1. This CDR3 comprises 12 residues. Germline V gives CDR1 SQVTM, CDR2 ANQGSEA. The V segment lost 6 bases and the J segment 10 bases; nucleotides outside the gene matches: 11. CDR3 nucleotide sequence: TGCAGCGTACTCGGGACAGCGAACGTAGCTTTCTTT. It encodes CSVLGTANVAFF.

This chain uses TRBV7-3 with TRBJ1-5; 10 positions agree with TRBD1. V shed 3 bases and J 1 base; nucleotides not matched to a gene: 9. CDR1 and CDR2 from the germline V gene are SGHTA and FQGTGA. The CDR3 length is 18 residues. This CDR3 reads CASSFRGQGSPSNQPQHF. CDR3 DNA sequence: TGTGCCAGCAGCTTCCGGGGACAGGGGTCCCCCAGCAATCAGCCCCAGCATTTT.

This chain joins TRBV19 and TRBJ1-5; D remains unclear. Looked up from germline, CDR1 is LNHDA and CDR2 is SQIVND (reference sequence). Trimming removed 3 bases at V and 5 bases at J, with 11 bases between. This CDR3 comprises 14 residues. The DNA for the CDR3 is TGTGCCAGTAGTATTTCAAGAGGGCATCAGCCCCAGCATTTT. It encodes CASSISRGHQPQHF.

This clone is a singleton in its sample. The CDR3: CASSPSGTETYEQYF. CDR3 nucleotide sequence: TGTGCCAGCAGCCCCTCTGGGACAGAAACCTACGAGCAGTACTTC. The J gene is TRBJ2-7, the V gene TRBV7-3, with TRBD1 identical over 7 bases. V shed 5 bases and J 2 bases; nucleotides not matched to a gene: 9. The CDR3 has 15 residues. The germline V gene has CDR1 SGHTA and CDR2 FQGTGA.

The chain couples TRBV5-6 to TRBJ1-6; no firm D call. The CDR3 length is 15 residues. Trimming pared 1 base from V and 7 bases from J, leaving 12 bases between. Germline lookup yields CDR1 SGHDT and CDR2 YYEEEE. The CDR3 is CASSLLPAGNSPLHF. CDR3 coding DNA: TGTGCCAGCAGCTTGTTGCCGGCGGGGAATTCACCCCTCCACTTT.

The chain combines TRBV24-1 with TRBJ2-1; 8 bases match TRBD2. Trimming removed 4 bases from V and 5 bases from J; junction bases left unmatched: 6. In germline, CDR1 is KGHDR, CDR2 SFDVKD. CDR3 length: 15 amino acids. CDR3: CATSEASGLNNEQFF. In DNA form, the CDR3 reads TGTGCCACCAGTGAGGCTAGCGGGCTTAACAATGAGCAGTTCTTC.